The entry below gives a single TCR beta chain sequence along with its context. Naive CD8 cells lacked CD45RO and underwent positive selection for CCR7, leaving out terminally differentiated effector memory CD45RA+ cells. The data belong to a study of shared clonotypes between healthy human individuals. Germline CDR1 reads SGHTA; CDR2 reads FQGNSA. V shed 4 bases and J shed 5 bases, with 18 bases lying between them. The CDR3 contains 16 residues. Sequenced by immunoSEQ multiplex PCR; TCRdb stores in-frame clones only, minus some. The profile shows roughly 2,000,000 clones, less than 95% of them singletons.

The gene calls are TRBV7-2 and TRBJ2-1; D remains ambiguous. The TCR was taken from a man between 18 and 35 years old in good health. The specimen sequenced was naive CD8+ T cells sorted from blood. The CDR3 sequence is CASSSPWEESDNEQFF. Here the CDR3 DNA reads TGTGCCAGCAGCTCCCCGTGGGAAGAATCGGACAATGAGCAGTTCTTC.